This record covers a single TCR beta chain. Its antigen remains unidentified. This entry belongs to a study of cytomegalovirus exposure and HLA in healthy donors. General study results and limits: Researchers reported in a later analysis that a missense DCLRE1C variant was tied to TCR beta V- and J-gene trimming. According to a later analysis, most TCR beta chains associated with CMV appeared HLA-restricted.

Primers for the PCR totalled 60 Vbeta and 13 Jbeta. TCRdb keeps only in-frame clones here, not all; method: immunoSEQ multiplex PCR. The sample has 95,000 to 150,000 clones, roughly four fifths seen once. Sequencing was done on a sample of PBMCs. The TCR originated in a man aged 35 to 55 in good health and CMV-seronegative.

The CDR3 DNA sequence: TGTGCCAGCAGCTTGGTGCGGGGACAGCGACCAAATCATGAAGCTTTCTTT. Residues: CASSLVRGQRPNHEAFF. The rearrangement uses TRBV5-4 and TRBJ1-1, with 7 nucleotides matching TRBD1. CDR1 is SGHNT, CDR2 YYREEE, per germline (reference sequence). The CDR3 covers 17 residues. J gave up 7 bases and V 0 bases, and 15 bases lay outside the gene matches. The complete variable domain, with remaining parts taken from reference TRBV5-4 and TRBJ1-1, reads ETGVTQSPTHLIKTRGQQVTLRCSSQSGHNTVSWYQQALGQGPQFIFQYYREEENGRGNFPPRFSGLQFPNYSSELNVNALELDDSALYLCASSLVRGQRPNHEAFFGQGTRLTVV.